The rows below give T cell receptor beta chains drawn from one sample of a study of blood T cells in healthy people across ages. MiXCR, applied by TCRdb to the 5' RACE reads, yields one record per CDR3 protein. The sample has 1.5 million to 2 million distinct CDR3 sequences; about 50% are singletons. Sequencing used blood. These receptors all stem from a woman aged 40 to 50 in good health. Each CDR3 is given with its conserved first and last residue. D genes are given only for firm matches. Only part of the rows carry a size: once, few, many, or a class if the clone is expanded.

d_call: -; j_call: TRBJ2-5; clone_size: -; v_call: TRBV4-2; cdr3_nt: TGTGCCAGCAGCCAAGCCGCTAGGGAGTCAGGAGAGACCCAGTACTTC; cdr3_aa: CASSQAARESGETQYF
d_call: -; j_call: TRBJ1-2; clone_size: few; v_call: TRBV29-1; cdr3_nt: TGCAGCGTTAGCCTAAGAGGGTTAAACTATGGCTACACCTTC; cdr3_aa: CSVSLRGLNYGYTF
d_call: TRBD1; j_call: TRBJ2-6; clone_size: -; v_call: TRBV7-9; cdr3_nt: TGTGCCAGCAGCCGAAAAACTACAGGGGCTACGGGCTCTGGGGCCAACGTCCTGACTTTC; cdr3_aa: CASSRKTTGATGSGANVLTF
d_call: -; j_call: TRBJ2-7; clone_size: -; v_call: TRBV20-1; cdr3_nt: TGCAGTGCTACTTCCGCCTTATTCTACGAGCAGTACTTC; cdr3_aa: CSATSALFYEQYF
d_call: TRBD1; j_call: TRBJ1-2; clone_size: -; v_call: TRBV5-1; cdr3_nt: TGCGCCAGCAGGGGGACAGCCGGGTCTGACTATGGCTACACCTTC; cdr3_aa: CASRGTAGSDYGYTF
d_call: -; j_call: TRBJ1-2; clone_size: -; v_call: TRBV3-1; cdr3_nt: TGTGCCAGCAGCCAAGCCCTGGGGGACTACACCTTC; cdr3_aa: CASSQALGDYTF
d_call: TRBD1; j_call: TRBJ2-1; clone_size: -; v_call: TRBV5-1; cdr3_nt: TGCGCCAGCAGCTTTGGAACAGGGGGCAAGTTCTTC; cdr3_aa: CASSFGTGGKFF
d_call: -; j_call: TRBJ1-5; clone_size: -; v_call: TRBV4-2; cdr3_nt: TGTGCCAGCAGCCTCGACAGGTTCAATCAGCCCCAGCATTTT; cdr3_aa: CASSLDRFNQPQHF
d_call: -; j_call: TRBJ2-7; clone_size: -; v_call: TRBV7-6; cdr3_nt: TGTGCCAGCAGCGCTCGGAGAGGGGCGTGGGGCGAGCAGTACTTC; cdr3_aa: CASSARRGAWGEQYF
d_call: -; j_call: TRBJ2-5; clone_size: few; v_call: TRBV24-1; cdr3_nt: TGTGCCACCAGTGATTACACGGCGGAGCAGTACTTC; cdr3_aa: CATSDYTAEQYF
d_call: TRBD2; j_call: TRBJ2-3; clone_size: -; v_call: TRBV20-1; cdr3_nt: TGCAGTGTAGAGCGGGGGATGAGCACAGATACGCAGTATTTT; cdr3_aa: CSVERGMSTDTQYF
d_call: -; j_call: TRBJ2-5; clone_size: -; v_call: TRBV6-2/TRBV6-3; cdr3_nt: TGTGCCGGCTCTAAGGGGGAGACCCAGTACTTC; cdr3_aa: CAGSKGETQYF
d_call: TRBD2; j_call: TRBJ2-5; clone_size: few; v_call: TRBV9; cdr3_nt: TGTGCCAGCAGCGTATATAGCGGGGGGGAAGAGACCCAGTACTTC; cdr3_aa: CASSVYSGGEETQYF
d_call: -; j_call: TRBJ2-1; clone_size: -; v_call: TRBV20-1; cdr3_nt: TGCAGTGCTAGTCCCGTACTCAATGAGCAGTTCTTC; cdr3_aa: CSASPVLNEQFF
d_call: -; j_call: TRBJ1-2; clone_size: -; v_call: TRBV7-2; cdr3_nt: TGTGCCAGCAGCCTAATGGGGGGAGCGGGCTACACCTTC; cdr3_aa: CASSLMGGAGYTF
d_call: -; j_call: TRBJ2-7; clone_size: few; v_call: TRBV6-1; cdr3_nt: TGTGCCAGCAGACCCGGGACGGGGGAGCAGTACTTC; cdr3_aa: CASRPGTGEQYF
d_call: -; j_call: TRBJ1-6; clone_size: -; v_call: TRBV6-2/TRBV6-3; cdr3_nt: TGTGCCAGCAGTTCCAGGGAACGTTCACCCCTCCACTTT; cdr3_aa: CASSSRERSPLHF